This TCR beta chain derives from a study of shared clonotypes between healthy human individuals. At the level of the study: For every donor, three CD4 naive, three CD4 memory, two CD8 naive and one CD8 memory plates were used. Findings and caveats of the study: Some naive CD4 clonotypes, around 5%, turned up in common across several donors. An effect of sequencing depth on clonotype sharing among donors was expected.

This clone was observed a handful of times. What it binds is unknown. Study processing details: Filtering was not the same, since immunoSEQ gave junction-only sequences without quality scores. Method: immunoSEQ multiplex PCR; TCRdb's copy keeps in-frame clones and lacks some. The V and J calls and the clone size are those of that table, but D and trimming were determined from the DNA. The profile shows about a million clones, 76% of them singletons. V was trimmed by 6 bases and J by 3 bases, leaving 24 bases between them. CDR3 length equals 17 residues. The germline gives CDR1 MDHEN, CDR2 SYDVKM. The rearrangement uses TRBV28 and TRBJ2-7; TRBD1 or TRBD2 may be the D gene (5 bases each). The sequencing sample was made of memory CD4+ T cells sorted from blood. As to subset: CD45RA-negative fraction. The TCR sequence derives from a young man in good health. Here the CDR3 reads CASSPRGWGIQLYEQYF. The CDR3 DNA reads TGTGCCAGCAGCCCACGGGGATGGGGGATCCAACTCTACGAGCAGTACTTC.